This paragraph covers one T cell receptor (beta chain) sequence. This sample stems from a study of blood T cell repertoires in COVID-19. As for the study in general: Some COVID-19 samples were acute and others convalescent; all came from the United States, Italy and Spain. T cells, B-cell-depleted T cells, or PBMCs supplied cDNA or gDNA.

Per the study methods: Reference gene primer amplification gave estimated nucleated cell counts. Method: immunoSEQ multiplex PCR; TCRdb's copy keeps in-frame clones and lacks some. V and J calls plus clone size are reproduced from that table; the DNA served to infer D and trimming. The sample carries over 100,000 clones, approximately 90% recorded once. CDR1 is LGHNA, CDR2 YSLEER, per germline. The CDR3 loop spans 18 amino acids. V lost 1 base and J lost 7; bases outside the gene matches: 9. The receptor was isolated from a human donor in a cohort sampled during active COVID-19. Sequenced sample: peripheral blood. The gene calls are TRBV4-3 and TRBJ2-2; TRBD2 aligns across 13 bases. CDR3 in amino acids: CASSQGILAGGPFGELFF. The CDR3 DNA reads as TGCGCCAGCAGCCAAGGCATACTAGCGGGAGGGCCATTCGGGGAGCTGTTTTTT.